This T cell receptor (beta chain) originates from a study of resident and recirculating memory T cells in vitiligo. Overall study: The samples were homogenized without cell sorting before genomic DNA extraction.

Only in-frame clones appear in the TCRdb table, and some are missing; sequencing was by immunoSEQ multiplex PCR. Counted here are more than 65,000 clones, approximately 93% occurring once; the ten biggest clones make up more than 4%. No patient showed confetti depigmentation, a clinical sign of active disease. V was trimmed by 0 bases and J by 5 bases, leaving 10 bases between them. The CDR3 length is 14 residues. Germline CDR1 LGHNA, CDR2 YNFKEQ. This clonotype was obtained from a male donor with vitiligo. The chain carries TRBV4-2 and TRBJ1-2; D ambiguous. The sequencing sample was made of blood. This CDR3 is CASSQEDGVYGYTF. CDR3 DNA sequence: TGTGCCAGCAGCCAAGAAGACGGGGTTTATGGCTACACCTTC.